The clone carrying this T cell receptor (beta chain) has only one observation. The antigen remains unidentified. The sample belongs to a study of T cell responses to AZD1222 COVID-19 vaccine. Broader study findings: The sample set comprised mostly white British donors with more females, and clonal diversity was possibly underestimated.

The germline V gene has CDR1 MNHEY and CDR2 SVGAGI. This CDR3 region has 15 residues. V dropped 6 bases and J dropped 8 bases, with 17 bases sitting between them. Profiling relied on immunoSEQ multiplex PCR, and the TCRdb table lists in-frame clones only, not all of them. Here the sample spans approximately 150,000 clones, roughly 84% being singletons. The sequencing used peripheral blood, collected 28 days after the second AZD1222 dose. The chain is built from TRBV6-5 and TRBJ1-6; D is undetermined. This sequence was found in an adult who received the AZD1222 COVID-19 vaccine. The CDR3 here is CASSATGNFDSPLHF. CDR3 bases: TGTGCCAGCAGCGCGACCGGAAACTTCGATTCACCCCTCCACTTT.